The 22 T cell receptor beta chains below all came from one sample that was sequenced in a study of immune evolution from preneoplasia to lung adenocarcinoma. Only in-frame clones appear in the TCRdb table, and some are missing; sequencing was by immunoSEQ multiplex PCR. The data hold 7,000 or so clones, with almost 80% observed a single time. Sequenced sample: FFPE adjacent normal lung tissue. The receptors originated from a person between 65 and 79 years old with lung adenocarcinoma.

Comments on this clone: Its ends do not fully match the called genes, so a read error is possible. The chain uses TRBV7-9 and TRBJ1-1; D not certain. Germline-derived CDR1 and CDR2 are SEHNR and FQNEAQ (reference sequence). The CDR3 is 13 amino acids. The CDR3 DNA is TGTGCCAGCAGATTAGAGGGGAACACTGAAGCTTTCTTT. Protein sequence: CASRLEGNTEAFF.

The chain has TRBV27 and TRBJ1-5; D is unresolved. The germline V gene has CDR1 MNHEY and CDR2 SMNVEV (reference sequence). The CDR3 is 15 amino acids. V lost 2 bases, J lost 6 bases, and 14 bases lay in between. The CDR3 DNA follows: TGTGCCAGCAGTTTAGAGGCGGCGGGTAGTCAGCCCCAGCATTTT. It translates to CASSLEAAGSQPQHF.

The rearrangement uses TRBV5-4 and TRBJ2-2; 7 nucleotides align to TRBD1. V shed 2 bases, J shed 0 bases, and the junction held 1 base outside the gene matches. The germline gives CDR1 SGHNT, CDR2 YYREEE (reference sequence). The CDR3 loop spans 15 amino acids. CDR3 sequence: CASSFGTANTGELFF. DNA of the CDR3: TGTGCCAGCAGCTTCGGGACAGCGAACACCGGGGAGCTGTTTTTT.

The chain recombines TRBV7-2 with TRBJ2-2; no clear D. Trimming took 6 bases from V and 3 from J, leaving 11 bases between them. Germline V CDR1 and CDR2: SGHTA, FQGNSA. This CDR3 is 14 amino acids long. CDR3 residues: CASRPLTYTGELFF. The DNA for the CDR3 is TGTGCCAGCAGGCCACTAACATACACCGGGGAGCTGTTTTTT.

The gene calls are TRBV18 and TRBJ2-3; 9 positions agree with TRBD2. The CDR3 is made up of 16 amino acids. The V and J ends lost 0 bases and 1 base, in that order; junction bases with no gene match: 2. Germline CDR1 KGHSH, CDR2 LQKENI. The CDR3 DNA is TGTGCCAGCTCACCACCGAGACTAGCGGGCACAGATACGCAGTATTTT. Translation gives CASSPPRLAGTDTQYF.

This clone was picked up one time. The gene calls are TRBV5-1 and TRBJ2-7; D is ambiguous. Looked up from germline, CDR1 is SGHRS and CDR2 is YFSETQ. This CDR3 is 13 amino acids long. The germline V and J ends were trimmed by 3 bases and 6 bases, with 13 bases remaining between them. The CDR3 reads CASSSPAASEQYF. In DNA, the CDR3 is TGCGCCAGCAGCTCCCCGGCGGCCTCCGAGCAGTACTTC.

This rearrangement joins TRBV6-5 to TRBJ2-7, with D tentatively TRBD2 (6 bases). The V and J ends lost 2 bases and 4 bases respectively, with 12 bases between them. The V gene's germline CDR1 is MNHEY and CDR2 SVGAGI. The CDR3 covers 14 residues. CDR3 in amino acids: CASSYGRRGYEQYF. CDR3 coding DNA: TGTGCCAGCAGTTACGGCCGGCGGGGATACGAGCAGTACTTC.

The table lists this clone with a count of one. This chain uses TRBV6-1 with TRBJ1-6, with D perhaps TRBD1 (5 bases). The CDR3 sequence is 15 residues long. The germline V gene has CDR1 MNHNS and CDR2 SASEGT. V shed 5 bases and J shed 0 bases, with 8 bases lying between them. The CDR3 here is CASSLDSSYNSPLHF. DNA for the CDR3: TGTGCCAGCAGTCTAGACAGCTCCTATAATTCACCCCTCCACTTT.

V gene TRBV6-5 combines with J gene TRBJ1-2, with TRBD1 identical over 7 bases. CDR3 length: 15 residues. The germline CDR1 and CDR2 sequences are MNHEY and SVGAGI. Trimming took 0 bases from V and 5 from J; bases not matched to a gene: 6. This CDR3 reads CASSYSDRIGYGYTF. CDR3 sequence (DNA): TGTGCCAGCAGTTACTCGGACAGGATAGGATATGGCTACACCTTC.

The chain combines TRBV6-6 with TRBJ1-4; D unclear. Trimming took 0 bases from V and 0 from J, leaving 5 bases between them. Looked up from germline, CDR1 is MNHNY and CDR2 is SVGAGI (reference sequence). CDR3 length equals 15 residues. The CDR3 nucleotides read TGTGCCAGCAGTTACTCGACCACAACTAATGAAAAACTGTTTTTT. It codes for CASSYSTTTNEKLFF.

This chain connects TRBV5-6 to TRBJ1-2, with D unresolved. From germline, CDR1 is SGHDT and CDR2 YYEEEE. This CDR3 is 14 amino acids long. Trimming pared 6 bases from V and 2 bases from J, leaving 14 bases between. The CDR3 loop reads CASTFWGENYGYTF. DNA of the CDR3: TGTGCCAGCACCTTCTGGGGAGAGAACTATGGCTACACCTTC.

In this sample, this clone turned up a few times. This sequence joins TRBV2 and TRBJ1-5; the D gene is possibly TRBD1 (5 bases). The CDR3 is made up of 16 amino acids. The V gene lost 5 bases and the J gene lost 0 bases, with 14 bases spanning the gap. The germline V gene has CDR1 SNHLY and CDR2 FYNNEI. CDR3 sequence reads: CASSSRQTYSNQPQHF. The CDR3 DNA follows: TGTGCCAGCAGTTCTAGACAGACCTATAGCAATCAGCCCCAGCATTTT.

The chain carries TRBV7-8 and TRBJ2-1, with TRBD1 as a possible D gene (6 bases). Germline loops: CDR1 SGHVS, CDR2 FQNEAQ. The CDR3 is 15 residues long. V dropped 4 bases and J dropped 3 bases, with 13 bases sitting between them. This chain's CDR3 is CASSSYRVIYNEQFF. CDR3 in DNA: TGTGCCAGCAGCTCATACAGGGTGATCTACAATGAGCAGTTCTTC.

The chain has TRBV9 and TRBJ2-2; D remains ambiguous. The germline V gene has CDR1 SGDLS and CDR2 YYNGEE. V lost 0 bases to trimming and J lost 0 bases, with 6 bases between them. This CDR3 has 15 residues. CDR3 bases: TGTGCCAGCAGCGTAGCTACAGCGAACACCGGGGAGCTGTTTTTT. It translates to CASSVATANTGELFF.

V gene TRBV2 combines with J gene TRBJ2-1, with 7 bases lining up with TRBD1. The germline V gene has CDR1 SNHLY and CDR2 FYNNEI. The CDR3 spans 14 residues. V gave up 10 bases and J gave up 2 bases; unmatched junction bases: 8. CDR3 protein: CATFRQGAYNEQFF. The CDR3 DNA reads TGTGCCACCTTTAGACAGGGAGCCTACAATGAGCAGTTCTTC.

CDR3 nucleotides: TGTGCCAGCAGCCCGAGCGGGGGAGGGTCAGATACGCAGTATTTT. It specifies CASSPSGGGSDTQYF. V gene TRBV9 combines with J gene TRBJ2-3; 8 nucleotides line up with TRBD2. From germline, CDR1 is SGDLS and CDR2 YYNGEE. After removal of 4 bases from V and 4 bases from J, the junction contained 8 bases not matched to a gene. The CDR3 has 15 amino acids.

The chain uses TRBV5-4 and TRBJ1-3, with D unresolved. V gave up 2 bases and J gave up 0 bases, with 12 bases separating them. The CDR3 covers 16 residues. Germline assignment: CDR1 SGHNT and CDR2 YYREEE (reference sequence). In nucleotides, the CDR3 is TGTGCCAGCAGCTTACAAGGCAGGTCCTCTGGAAACACCATATATTTT. This encodes CASSLQGRSSGNTIYF.

The chain joins TRBV7-2 to TRBJ2-7; D unresolved. This CDR3 is 14 amino acids long. Per germline, CDR1 SGHTA and CDR2 FQGNSA. V lost 1 base, J lost 7 bases, and 14 bases lay in between. CDR3 sequence reads: CASSLVGRDWEQYF. Written as DNA, the CDR3 is TGTGCCAGCAGCTTAGTAGGACGCGATTGGGAGCAGTACTTC.

The J gene is TRBJ2-2, the V gene TRBV5-1; 15 bases align to TRBD2. The CDR3 consists of 17 residues. Germline-derived CDR1 and CDR2 are SGHRS and YFSETQ. V shed 3 bases, J shed 1 base, and the junction held 1 base outside the gene matches. The CDR3 DNA reads as TGCGCCAGCAGCTCGGGACTAGCGGGGGGGAACACCGGGGAGCTGTTTTTT. Amino acid sequence: CASSSGLAGGNTGELFF.

The CDR3 loop is CSAGPPGSAFF. The CDR3 nucleotides are TGCAGTGCTGGGCCCCCCGGGTCGGCTTTCTTT. This chain uses TRBV20-1 with TRBJ1-1; D remains unclear. Trimming took off 5 bases at V and 11 bases at J, with 15 bases between the two ends. The CDR3 covers 11 residues. Germline assignment: CDR1 DFQATT and CDR2 SNEGSKA (reference sequence).

The rearrangement joins TRBV28 to TRBJ1-1; 7 bases match TRBD1. The germline V gene has CDR1 MDHEN and CDR2 SYDVKM. The junction had 7 bases not matched to a gene; V was cut back by 7 bases and J by 5 bases. This CDR3 comprises 13 residues. The CDR3: CASTLWGQTEAFF. CDR3 DNA: TGTGCCAGCACCCTTTGGGGACAGACTGAAGCTTTCTTT.

This chain uses TRBV6-4 with TRBJ2-2; D unclear. The length of the CDR3 is 14 residues. Trimming cost V 6 bases and J 2 bases, with 10 bases left between them. Germline V gene lookup returns CDR1 MRHNA and CDR2 SNTAGT. In nucleotides, the CDR3 is TGTGCCAGCAGACTGGACGGAAACACCGGGGAGCTGTTTTTT. Its translation: CASRLDGNTGELFF.